This T cell receptor (beta chain) derives from a study of blood T cell repertoires in COVID-19. Looking at the study overall: Researchers got acute and convalescent COVID-19 samples from the United States, Italy and Spain. Sources were T cells, B-cell-depleted T cells, or PBMCs; the material itself was cDNA or gDNA.

How the authors handled the data: Amplification of reference gene primers was used by the study to estimate nucleated cell counts. Profiled with immunoSEQ multiplex PCR; TCRdb holds only in-frame clones, not every one. Clonal size and the V and J genes are those of that table, whereas D and trimming came from the DNA. The sample includes more than 70,000 clones, less than 90% of them seen just once. Trimming took 3 bases from V and 4 from J; bases not matched to a gene: 6. CDR1 SGHTA and CDR2 FQGNSA come from the germline V gene. The CDR3 has 15 residues. The TCR sequence derives from an elderly woman with acute or convalescent COVID-19. Sequencing was done on a sample of peripheral blood. V usage is TRBV7-2 and J usage is TRBJ2-3; 8 positions agree with TRBD1. Here the CDR3 reads CASSFRGRGADTQYF. CDR3 coding DNA: TGTGCCAGCAGCTTCAGGGGGCGCGGGGCAGATACGCAGTATTTT.